The sequence of this T cell receptor (beta chain) was determined in a study of blood T cell repertoires in COVID-19. Data came from immunoSEQ multiplex PCR; TCRdb stores just in-frame clones and leaves some out. The table shows under 200,000 clones, with 80% to 90% occurring only once. After removal of 1 base from V and 2 bases from J, the junction contained 8 bases not matched to a gene. CDR1 and CDR2 (germline): LGHNA, YNFKEQ. The CDR3 is made up of 18 amino acids. The TCR sequence derives from a man between 40 and 49 years old with active or convalescent COVID-19. What was sequenced was peripheral blood. The chain uses TRBV4-2 and TRBJ2-1; TRBD2 matches 10 bases. This CDR3 reads CASSQVELAGGTYNEQFF. The CDR3 DNA reads as TGTGCCAGCAGCCAAGTGGAGTTAGCGGGGGGTACCTACAATGAGCAGTTCTTC.